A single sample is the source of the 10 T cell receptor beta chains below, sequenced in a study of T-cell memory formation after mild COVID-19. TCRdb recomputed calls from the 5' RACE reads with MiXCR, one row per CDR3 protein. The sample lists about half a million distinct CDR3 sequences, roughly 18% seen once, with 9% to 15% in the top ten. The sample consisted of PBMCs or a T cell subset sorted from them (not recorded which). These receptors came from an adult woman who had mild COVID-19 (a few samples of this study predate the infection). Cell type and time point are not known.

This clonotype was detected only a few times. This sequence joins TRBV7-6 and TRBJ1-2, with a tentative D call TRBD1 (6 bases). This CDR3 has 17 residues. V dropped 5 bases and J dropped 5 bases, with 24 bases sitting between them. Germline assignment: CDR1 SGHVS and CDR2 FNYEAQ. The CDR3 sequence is CASSSRTRQGSRYGYTF. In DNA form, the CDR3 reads TGTGCCAGCAGCAGCCGGACACGGCAGGGGAGTCGGTATGGCTACACCTTC.

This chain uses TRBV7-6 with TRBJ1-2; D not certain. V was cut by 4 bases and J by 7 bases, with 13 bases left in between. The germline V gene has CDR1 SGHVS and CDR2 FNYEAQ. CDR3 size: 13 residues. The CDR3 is CASSSTSPGGYTF. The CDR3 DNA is TGTGCCAGCAGCTCTACTTCACCAGGTGGCTACACCTTC.

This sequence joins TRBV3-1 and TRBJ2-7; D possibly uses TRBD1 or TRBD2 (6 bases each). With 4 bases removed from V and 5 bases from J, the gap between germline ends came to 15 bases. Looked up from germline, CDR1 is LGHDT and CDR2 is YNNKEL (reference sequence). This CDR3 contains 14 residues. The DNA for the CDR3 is TGTGCCAGCAGCCCGCGAGGGGGGCAAGACGAGCAGTACTTC. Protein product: CASSPRGGQDEQYF.

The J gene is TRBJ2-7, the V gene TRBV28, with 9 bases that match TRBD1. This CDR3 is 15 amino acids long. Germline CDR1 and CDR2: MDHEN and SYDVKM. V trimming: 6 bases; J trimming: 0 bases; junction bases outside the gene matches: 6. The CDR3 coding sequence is TGTGCCAGCAGGAGCCGACAGGGGGTCTCCTACGAGCAGTACTTC. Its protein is CASRSRQGVSYEQYF.

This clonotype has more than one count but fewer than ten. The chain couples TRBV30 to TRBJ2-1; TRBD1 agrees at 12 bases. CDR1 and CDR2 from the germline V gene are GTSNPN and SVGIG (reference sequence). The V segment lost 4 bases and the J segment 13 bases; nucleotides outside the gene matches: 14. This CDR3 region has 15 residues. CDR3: CAWTTMGQGAVGQFF. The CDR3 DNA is TGTGCCTGGACAACAATGGGACAGGGGGCAGTTGGACAGTTCTTC.

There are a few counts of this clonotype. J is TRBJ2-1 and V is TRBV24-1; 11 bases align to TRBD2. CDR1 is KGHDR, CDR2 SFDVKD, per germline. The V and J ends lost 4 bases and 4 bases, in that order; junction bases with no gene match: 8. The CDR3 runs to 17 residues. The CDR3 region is CATSDAAGTSGYNEQFF. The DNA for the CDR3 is TGTGCCACCAGTGACGCAGCCGGGACTAGCGGTTACAATGAGCAGTTCTTC.

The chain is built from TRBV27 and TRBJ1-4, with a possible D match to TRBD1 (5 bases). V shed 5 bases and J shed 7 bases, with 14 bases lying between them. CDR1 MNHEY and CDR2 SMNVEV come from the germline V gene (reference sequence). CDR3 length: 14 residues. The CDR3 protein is CASSGTNLGEKLFF. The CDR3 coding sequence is TGTGCCAGCAGTGGGACGAACTTAGGTGAAAAACTGTTTTTT.

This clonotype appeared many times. In DNA form, the CDR3 reads TGTGCCAGTAGTATTCGCCGGGACAGAAGCGAAAAACTGTTTTTT. Amino acid sequence: CASSIRRDRSEKLFF. This chain uses TRBV19 with TRBJ1-4; 7 bases fit TRBD1. Germline V gene sequence: CDR1 LNHDA, CDR2 SQIVND (reference sequence). V shed 3 bases, J shed 8 bases, and the junction held 9 bases outside the gene matches. The CDR3 is 15 amino acids.

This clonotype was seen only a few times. CDR3 sequence reads: CASSLGGTGRMNTEAFF. The CDR3 nucleotides read TGTGCCAGCAGCTTAGGAGGGACAGGGCGCATGAACACTGAAGCTTTCTTT. The rearrangement uses TRBV7-2 and TRBJ1-1; 9 positions agree with TRBD1. Trimming at V came to 1 base and at J to 0 bases, leaving 6 bases not matched to a gene. The CDR3 contains 17 residues. Germline V gives CDR1 SGHTA, CDR2 FQGNSA.

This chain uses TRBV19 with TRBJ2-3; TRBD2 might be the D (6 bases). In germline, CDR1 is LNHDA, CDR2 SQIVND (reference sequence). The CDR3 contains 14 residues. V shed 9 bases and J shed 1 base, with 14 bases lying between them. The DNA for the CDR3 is TGTGCCAGCATCCGGGGCGGGGGCACAGATACGCAGTATTTT. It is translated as CASIRGGGTDTQYF. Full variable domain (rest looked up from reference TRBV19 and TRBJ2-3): DGGITQSPKYLFRKEGQNVTLSCEQNLNHDAMYWYRQDPGQGLRLIYYSQIVNDFQKGDIAEGYSVSREKKESFPLTVTSAQKNPTAFYLCASIRGGGTDTQYFGPGTRLTVL.